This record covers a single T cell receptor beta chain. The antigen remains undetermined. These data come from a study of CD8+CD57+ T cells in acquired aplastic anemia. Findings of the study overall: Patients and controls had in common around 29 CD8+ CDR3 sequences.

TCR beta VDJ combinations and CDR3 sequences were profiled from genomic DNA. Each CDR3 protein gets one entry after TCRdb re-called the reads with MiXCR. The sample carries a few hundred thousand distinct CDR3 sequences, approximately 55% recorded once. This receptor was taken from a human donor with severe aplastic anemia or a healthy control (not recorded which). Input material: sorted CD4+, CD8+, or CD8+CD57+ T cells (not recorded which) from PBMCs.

The CDR3 nucleotides are TGTGCCATCAAAGGCAGGGACACAGATACGCAGTATTTT. Protein product: CAIKGRDTDTQYF. The chain uses TRBV10-3 and TRBJ2-3; possible D gene TRBD1, 5 bases. Germline loops: CDR1 ENHRY, CDR2 SYGVKD. This CDR3 has 13 residues. Deletions cut 7 bases from V and 2 bases from J, with 10 bases between.